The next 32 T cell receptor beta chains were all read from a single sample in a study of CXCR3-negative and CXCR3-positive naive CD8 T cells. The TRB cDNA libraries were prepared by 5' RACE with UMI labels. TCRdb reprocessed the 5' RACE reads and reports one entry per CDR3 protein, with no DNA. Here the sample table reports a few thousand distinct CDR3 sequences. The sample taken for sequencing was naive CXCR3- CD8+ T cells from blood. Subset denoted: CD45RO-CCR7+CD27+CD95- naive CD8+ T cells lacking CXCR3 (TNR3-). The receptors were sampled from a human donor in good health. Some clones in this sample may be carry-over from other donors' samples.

The CDR3 sequence: CSVESETGRLDEQFF. This chain links TRBV29-1 with TRBJ2-1; without DNA, the TCRdb call of TRBD1 cannot be checked. CDR1 and CDR2 (germline): SQVTM, ANQGSEA. CDR3 length equals 15 residues.

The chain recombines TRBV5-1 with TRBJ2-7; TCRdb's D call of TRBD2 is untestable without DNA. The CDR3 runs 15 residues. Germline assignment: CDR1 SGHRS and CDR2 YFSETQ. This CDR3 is CASSLGQGISDEQYF.

The chain's CDR3 is CASSREGSYNEQFF. The gene calls are TRBV28 and TRBJ2-1; checking the TCRdb D call of TRBD2 is not possible without DNA. This CDR3 spans 14 amino acids. Germline V gives CDR1 MDHEN, CDR2 SYDVKM. The full variable domain, its missing parts supplied by reference TRBV28 and TRBJ2-1, is DVKVTQSSRYLVKRTGEKVFLECVQDMDHENMFWYRQDPGLGLRLIYFSYDVKMKEKGDIPEGYSVSREKKERFSLILESASTNQTSMYLCASSREGSYNEQFFGPGTRLTVL.

CDR3 region: CASSHRAVSFRYEQYF. This rearrangement joins TRBV3-1 to TRBJ2-7. This CDR3 has 16 amino acids. Germline CDR1 reads LGHDT; CDR2 reads YNNKEL (reference sequence).

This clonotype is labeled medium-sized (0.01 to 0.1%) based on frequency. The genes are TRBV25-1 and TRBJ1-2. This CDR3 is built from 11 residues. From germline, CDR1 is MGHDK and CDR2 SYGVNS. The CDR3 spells CASRDSYGYTF.

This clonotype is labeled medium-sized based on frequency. CDR3 in amino acids: CASSYGDRVMETQYF. J is TRBJ2-5 and V is TRBV6-5; checking the TCRdb D call of TRBD1 is not possible without DNA. This CDR3 has 15 residues. CDR1 and CDR2 (germline): MNHEY, SVGAGI.

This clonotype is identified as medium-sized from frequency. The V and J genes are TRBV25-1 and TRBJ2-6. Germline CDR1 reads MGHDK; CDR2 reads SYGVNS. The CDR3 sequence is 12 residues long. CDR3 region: CASSGTGNVLTF.

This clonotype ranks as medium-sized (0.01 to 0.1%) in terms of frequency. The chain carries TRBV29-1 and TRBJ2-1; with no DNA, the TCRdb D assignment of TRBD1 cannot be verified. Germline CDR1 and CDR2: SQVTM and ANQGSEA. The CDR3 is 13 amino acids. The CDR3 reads CSVGDGQHNEQFF.

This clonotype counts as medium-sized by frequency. The CDR3 sequence: CASSLFLGNLAKNIQYF. The chain uses TRBV7-2 and TRBJ2-4. The V gene's germline CDR1 is SGHTA and CDR2 FQGNSA. The CDR3 is made up of 17 amino acids.

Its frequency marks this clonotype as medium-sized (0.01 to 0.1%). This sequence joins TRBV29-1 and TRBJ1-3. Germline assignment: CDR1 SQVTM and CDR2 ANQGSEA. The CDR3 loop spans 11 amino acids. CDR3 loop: CSVESGNTIYF.

The CDR3: CASSLLAGGYEQYF. The V gene is TRBV7-8, the J gene TRBJ2-7; absent DNA, TCRdb's TRBD2 call cannot be checked. Per the germline V gene, CDR1 is SGHVS and CDR2 is FQNEAQ. The CDR3 sequence is 14 residues long.

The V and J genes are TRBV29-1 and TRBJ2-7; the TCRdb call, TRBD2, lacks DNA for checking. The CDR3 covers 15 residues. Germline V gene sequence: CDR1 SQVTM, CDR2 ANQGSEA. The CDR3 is CSAIMGGGIGYEQYF.

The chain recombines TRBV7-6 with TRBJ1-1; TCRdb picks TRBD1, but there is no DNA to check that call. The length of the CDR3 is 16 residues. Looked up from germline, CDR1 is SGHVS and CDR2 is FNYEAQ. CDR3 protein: CASSLGQGSAGTEAFF.

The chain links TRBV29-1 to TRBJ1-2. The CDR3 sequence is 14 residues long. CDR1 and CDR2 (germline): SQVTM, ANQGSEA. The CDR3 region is CSVEIGRANYGYTF.

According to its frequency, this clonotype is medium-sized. This CDR3 is CSVEDRGGEQYF. The chain is built from TRBV29-1 and TRBJ2-7; the TCRdb D gene call, TRBD1, has no DNA to confirm it. The CDR3 covers 12 residues. Germline assignment: CDR1 SQVTM and CDR2 ANQGSEA.

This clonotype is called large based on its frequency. CDR3 residues: CASSLPGQGRKTEAFF. The chain recombines TRBV12-3 or TRBV12-4 with TRBJ1-1; TCRdb gives TRBD1 as the D gene, but with no DNA this cannot be confirmed. This CDR3 is 16 amino acids long.

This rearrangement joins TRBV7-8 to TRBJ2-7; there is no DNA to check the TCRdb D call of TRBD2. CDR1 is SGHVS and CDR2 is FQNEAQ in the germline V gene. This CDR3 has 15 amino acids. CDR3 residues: CASSLHLAATYEQYF.

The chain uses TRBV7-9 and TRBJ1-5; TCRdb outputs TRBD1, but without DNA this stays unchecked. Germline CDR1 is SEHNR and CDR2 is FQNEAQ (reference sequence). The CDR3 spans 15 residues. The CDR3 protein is CASSLAEGGDQPQHF.

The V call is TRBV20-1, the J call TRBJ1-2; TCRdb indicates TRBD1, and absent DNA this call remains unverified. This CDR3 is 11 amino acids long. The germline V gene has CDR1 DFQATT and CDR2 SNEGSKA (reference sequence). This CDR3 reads CSAGTGVGYTF.

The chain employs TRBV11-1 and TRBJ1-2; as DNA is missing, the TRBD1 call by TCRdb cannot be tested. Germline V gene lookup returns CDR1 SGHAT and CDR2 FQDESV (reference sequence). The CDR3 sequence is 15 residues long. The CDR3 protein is CASSLAPVRLIGYTF.

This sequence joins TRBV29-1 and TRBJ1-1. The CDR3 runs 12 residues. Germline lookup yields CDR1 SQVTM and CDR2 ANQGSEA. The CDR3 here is CSALGRNTEAFF.

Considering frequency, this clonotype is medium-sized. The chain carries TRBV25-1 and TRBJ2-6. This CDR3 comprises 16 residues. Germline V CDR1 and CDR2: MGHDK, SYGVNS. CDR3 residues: CASSGTARTGANVLTF.

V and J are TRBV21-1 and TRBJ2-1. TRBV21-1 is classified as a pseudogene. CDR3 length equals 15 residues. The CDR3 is CASSNGRGSYNEQFF.

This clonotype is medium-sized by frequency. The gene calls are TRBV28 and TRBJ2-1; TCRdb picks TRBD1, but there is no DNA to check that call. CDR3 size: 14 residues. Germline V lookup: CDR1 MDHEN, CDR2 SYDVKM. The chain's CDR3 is CASSLGQGRNEQFF.

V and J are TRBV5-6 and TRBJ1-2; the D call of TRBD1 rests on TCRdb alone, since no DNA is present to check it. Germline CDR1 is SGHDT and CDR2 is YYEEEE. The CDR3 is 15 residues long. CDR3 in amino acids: CASSLPSAGDYGYTF.

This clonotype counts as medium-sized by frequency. CDR3 loop: CASSPRERYEQYF. This chain connects TRBV7-9 to TRBJ2-7; lacking DNA, the TRBD1 call made by TCRdb goes unchecked. This CDR3 is 13 amino acids long. Germline CDR1 is SEHNR and CDR2 is FQNEAQ (reference sequence).

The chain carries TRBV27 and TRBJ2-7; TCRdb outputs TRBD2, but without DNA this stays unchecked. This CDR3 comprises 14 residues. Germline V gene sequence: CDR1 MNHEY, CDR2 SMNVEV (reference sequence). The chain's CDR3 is CASSSPGPTYEQYF.

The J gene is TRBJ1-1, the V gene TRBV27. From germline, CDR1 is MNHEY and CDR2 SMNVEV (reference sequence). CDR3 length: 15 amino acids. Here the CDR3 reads CASSLGHGMNTEAFF.

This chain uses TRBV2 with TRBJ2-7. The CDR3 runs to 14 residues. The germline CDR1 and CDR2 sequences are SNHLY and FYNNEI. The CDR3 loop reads CASTSHSPGYEQYF.

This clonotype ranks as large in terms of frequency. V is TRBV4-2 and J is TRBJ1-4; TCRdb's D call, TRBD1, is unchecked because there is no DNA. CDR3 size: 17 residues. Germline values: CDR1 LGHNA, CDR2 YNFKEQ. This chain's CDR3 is CASSQVAQSATNEKLFF.

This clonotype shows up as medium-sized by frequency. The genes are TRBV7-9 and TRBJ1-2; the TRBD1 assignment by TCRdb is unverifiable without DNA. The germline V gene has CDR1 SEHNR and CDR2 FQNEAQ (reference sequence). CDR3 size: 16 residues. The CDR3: CASSLGAPGGRYGYTF.

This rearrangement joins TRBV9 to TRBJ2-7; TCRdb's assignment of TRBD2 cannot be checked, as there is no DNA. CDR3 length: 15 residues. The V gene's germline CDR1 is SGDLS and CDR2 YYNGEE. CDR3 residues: CASSAAWEYNYEQYF.